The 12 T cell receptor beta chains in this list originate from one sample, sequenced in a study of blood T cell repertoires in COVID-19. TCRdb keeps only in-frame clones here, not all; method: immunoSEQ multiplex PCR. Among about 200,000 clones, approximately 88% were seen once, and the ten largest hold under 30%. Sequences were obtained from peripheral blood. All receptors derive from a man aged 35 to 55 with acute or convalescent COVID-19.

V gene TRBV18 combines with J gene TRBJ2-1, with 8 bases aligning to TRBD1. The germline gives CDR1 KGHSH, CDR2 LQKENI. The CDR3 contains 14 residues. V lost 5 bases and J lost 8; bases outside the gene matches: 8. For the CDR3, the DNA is TGTGCCAGCTCAGGAGGACAGGGTCTCTATGAGCAGTTCTTC. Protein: CASSGGQGLYEQFF.

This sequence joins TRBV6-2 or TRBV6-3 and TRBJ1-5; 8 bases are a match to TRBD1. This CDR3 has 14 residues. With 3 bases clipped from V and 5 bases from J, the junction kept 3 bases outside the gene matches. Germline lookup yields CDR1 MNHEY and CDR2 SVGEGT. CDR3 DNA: TGTGCCAGCAGTTATCAGGGGGCACATCAGCCCCAGCATTTT. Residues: CASSYQGAHQPQHF.

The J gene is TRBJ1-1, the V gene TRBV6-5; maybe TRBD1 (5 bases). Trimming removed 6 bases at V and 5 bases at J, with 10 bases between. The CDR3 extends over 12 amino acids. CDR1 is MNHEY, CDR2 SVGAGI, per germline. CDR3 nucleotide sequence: TGTGCCAGCAGACCCGACAGAACTGAAGCTTTCTTT. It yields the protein CASRPDRTEAFF.

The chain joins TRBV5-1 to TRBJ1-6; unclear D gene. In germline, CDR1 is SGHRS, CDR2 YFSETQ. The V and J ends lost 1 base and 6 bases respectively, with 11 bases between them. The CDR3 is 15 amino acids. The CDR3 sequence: CASSLSPVGNSPLHF. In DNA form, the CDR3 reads TGCGCCAGCAGCTTGTCCCCCGTCGGTAATTCACCCCTCCACTTT.

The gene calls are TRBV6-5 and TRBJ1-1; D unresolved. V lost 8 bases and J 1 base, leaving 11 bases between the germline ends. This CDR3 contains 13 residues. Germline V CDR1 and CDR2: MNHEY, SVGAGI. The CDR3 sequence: CASSSGRNTEAFF. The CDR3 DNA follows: TGTGCCAGCTCTAGCGGACGGAACACTGAAGCTTTCTTT.

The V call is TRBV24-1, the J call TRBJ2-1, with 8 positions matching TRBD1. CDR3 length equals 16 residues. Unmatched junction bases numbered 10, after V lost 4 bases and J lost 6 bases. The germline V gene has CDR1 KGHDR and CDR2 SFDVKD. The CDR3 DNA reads TGTGCCACCAGTGACTCTGGACAGGGCTATCTCAATGAGCAGTTCTTC. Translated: CATSDSGQGYLNEQFF.

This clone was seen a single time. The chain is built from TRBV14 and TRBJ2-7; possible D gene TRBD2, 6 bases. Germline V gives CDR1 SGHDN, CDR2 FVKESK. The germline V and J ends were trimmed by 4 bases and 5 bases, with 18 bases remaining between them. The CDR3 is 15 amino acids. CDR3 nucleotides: TGTGCCAGCAGCCCCTTAGGAGGGACCCCTCACGAGCAGTACTTC. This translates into CASSPLGGTPHEQYF.

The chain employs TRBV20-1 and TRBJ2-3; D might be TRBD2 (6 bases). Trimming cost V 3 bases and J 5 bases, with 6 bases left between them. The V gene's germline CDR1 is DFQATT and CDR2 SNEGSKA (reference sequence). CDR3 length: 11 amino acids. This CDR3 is CSASGGDTQYF. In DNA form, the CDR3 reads TGCAGTGCTAGCGGGGGAGATACGCAGTATTTT.

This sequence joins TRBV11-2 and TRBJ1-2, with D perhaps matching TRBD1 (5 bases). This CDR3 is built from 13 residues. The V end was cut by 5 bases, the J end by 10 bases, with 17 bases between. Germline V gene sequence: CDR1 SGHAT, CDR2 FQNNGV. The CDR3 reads CASSPRPSGNYTF. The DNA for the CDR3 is TGTGCCAGCAGCCCCCGTCCATCAGGGAACTACACCTTC. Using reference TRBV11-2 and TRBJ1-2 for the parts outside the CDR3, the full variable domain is EAGVAQSPRYKIIEKRQSVAFWCNPISGHATLYWYQQILGQGPKLLIQFQNNGVVDDSQLPKDRFSAERLKGVDSTLKIQPAKLEDSAVYLCASSPRPSGNYTFGSGTRLTVV.

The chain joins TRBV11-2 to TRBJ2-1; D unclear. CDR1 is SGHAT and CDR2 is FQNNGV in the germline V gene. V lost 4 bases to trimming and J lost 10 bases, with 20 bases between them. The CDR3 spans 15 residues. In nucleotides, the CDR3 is TGTGCCAGCAGCTCCCCGACTCCCACTGCTGACGAGCAGTTCTTC. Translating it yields CASSSPTPTADEQFF.

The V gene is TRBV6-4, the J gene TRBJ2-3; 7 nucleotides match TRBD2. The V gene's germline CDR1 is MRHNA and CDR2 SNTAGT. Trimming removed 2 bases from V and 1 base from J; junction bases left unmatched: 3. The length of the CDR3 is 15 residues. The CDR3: CASSDLLAGTDTQYF. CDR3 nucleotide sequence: TGTGCCAGCAGTGACCTGCTAGCGGGCACAGATACGCAGTATTTT.

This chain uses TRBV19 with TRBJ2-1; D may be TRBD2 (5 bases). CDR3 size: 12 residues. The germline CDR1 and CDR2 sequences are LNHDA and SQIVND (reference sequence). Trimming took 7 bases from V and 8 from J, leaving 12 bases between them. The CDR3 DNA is TGTGCCAGTATCGGGGTTCGGGATGAGCAGTTCTTC. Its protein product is CASIGVRDEQFF.